This T cell receptor (beta chain) was recovered during a study of Graves' ophthalmopathy and Graves' hyperthyroidism. Study as a whole: Peripheral blood was obtained at first diagnosis, ahead of any treatment.

For repertoire sequencing, the TCR beta CDR3 regions were amplified from RNA transcripts. Investigators did first-round RT-PCR with HTBI primers, then second-round multiplex PCR. TCRdb reprocessed the multiplex PCR reads with MiXCR, giving one entry per CDR3 protein. The sample lists 150,000 or so distinct CDR3 sequences, 30% to 45% seen once, with 4.5% to 6% in the top ten. CDR3 size: 15 residues. In germline, CDR1 is MNHEY, CDR2 SVGAGI. Trimming cost V 0 bases and J 2 bases, with 7 bases left between them. The chain uses TRBV6-5 and TRBJ2-2; D is possibly TRBD1 (5 bases). Sequences were obtained from peripheral blood. This receptor was obtained from a woman in her thirties or forties with Graves' ophthalmopathy. CDR3: CASSYSTANTGELFF. The CDR3 nucleotides are TGTGCCAGCAGTTACTCGACAGCTAACACCGGGGAGCTGTTTTTT.